The TCR beta chain under discussion was sequenced for a study of technical replicates of blood from a few donors. The CDR3 consists of 18 residues. Germline V gene sequence: CDR1 MDHEN, CDR2 SYDVKM. After removal of 6 bases from V and 0 bases from J, the junction contained 10 bases not matched to a gene. Assay: immunoSEQ multiplex PCR; the TCRdb copy retains only in-frame clones and omits some. The profile shows around 80,000 clones, over 90% of them singletons. The TCR was taken from a human donor in good health. The J gene is TRBJ2-1, the V gene TRBV28, with 11 nucleotides matching TRBD2. Sequencing input: T cells isolated from PBMCs. The chain's CDR3 is CASRIAGGLLFSYNEQFF. CDR3 nucleotide sequence: TGTGCCAGCAGGATAGCGGGAGGGCTATTATTCTCCTACAATGAGCAGTTCTTC.